This T cell receptor (beta chain) was identified during a study of glioma-infiltrating T cells. General study findings and limits: Very few CDR3 sequences were shared between tissue and blood. Gliomas, especially low-grade, showed above-expected tissue-blood divergence; non-neoplastic patients showed below.

Using RNA template, CDR3s of TCR alpha and beta were amplified with iRepertoire arm-PCR. Tissue mRNA or PBMC total RNA, roughly 95-400 ng, went into one-step reverse transcription and amplification. TCRdb processed the multiplex PCR reads anew with MiXCR; each CDR3 protein has one entry. Of about 180,000 distinct CDR3 sequences in the sample, around 40% were seen once. The germline V gene encodes CDR1 MNHEY and CDR2 SVGEGT. This CDR3 has 11 amino acids. V was clipped by 6 bases and J by 9 bases, with 12 bases between them. As regards this clonotype: Its antigen remains unknown.

This receptor was taken from a human donor with low-grade glioma or glioblastoma, undergoing nonglioma brain surgery, or in good health (not recorded which). Material for sequencing was glioma tissue, nonneoplastic brain tissue, or PBMCs (not recorded which). V gene TRBV6-2 or TRBV6-3 combines with J gene TRBJ2-7, with no clear D. The CDR3 loop is CASSSNPRQYF. CDR3 bases: TGTGCCAGCAGCTCGAATCCTCGGCAGTACTTC.